This T cell receptor (beta chain) was identified during a study of shared clonotypes between healthy human individuals. Whole-study context: The composition of the donors was a couple of women and a few men aged 18 to 49. Study observations and caveats: Generally, naive subsets came out with larger estimated richness than memory subsets.

The assay ran at deep level. Profiling relied on immunoSEQ multiplex PCR, and the TCRdb table lists in-frame clones only, not all of them. The table records over a million clones, 75% to 85% of them present only once. V lost 6 bases to trimming and J lost 0 bases; unmatched junction nucleotides: 5. The CDR3 covers 15 residues. The germline CDR1 and CDR2 sequences are SGDLS and YYNGEE. This clone was found a few times. Its antigen is unknown. Other nucleotide sequences in the sample specify the same CDR3. The TCR sequence derives from a man aged 18 to 35 in good health. Some clones in this sample may be carry-over from other donors' samples. Material: memory CD4+ T cells from PBMCs. Regarding subset: CD45RA-negative fraction. The chain recombines TRBV9 with TRBJ1-1; 10 nucleotides match TRBD1. The CDR3 region is CASTRTGGMNTEAFF. The CDR3 nucleotides read TGTGCCAGCACCCGGACAGGGGGAATGAACACTGAAGCTTTCTTT.